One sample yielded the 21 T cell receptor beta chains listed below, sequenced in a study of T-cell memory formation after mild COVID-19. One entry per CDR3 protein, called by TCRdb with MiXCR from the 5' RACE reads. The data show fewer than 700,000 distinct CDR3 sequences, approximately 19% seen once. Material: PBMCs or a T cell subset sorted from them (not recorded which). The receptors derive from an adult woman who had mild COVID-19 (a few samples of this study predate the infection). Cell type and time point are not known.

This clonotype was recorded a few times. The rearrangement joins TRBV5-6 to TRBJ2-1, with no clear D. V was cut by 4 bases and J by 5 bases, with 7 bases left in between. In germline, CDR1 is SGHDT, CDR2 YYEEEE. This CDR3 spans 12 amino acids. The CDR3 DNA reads TGTGCCAGCAGCCTTTTAAACAATGAGCAGTTCTTC. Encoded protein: CASSLLNNEQFF.

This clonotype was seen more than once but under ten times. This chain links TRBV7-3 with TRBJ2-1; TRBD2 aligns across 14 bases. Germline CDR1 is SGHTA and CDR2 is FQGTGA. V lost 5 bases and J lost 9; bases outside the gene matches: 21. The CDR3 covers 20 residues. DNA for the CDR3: TGTGCCAGCAGCCCACAGGGCCCAGGGACTAGCGGGAGAATGGTGATTGAGCAGTTCTTC. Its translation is CASSPQGPGTSGRMVIEQFF.

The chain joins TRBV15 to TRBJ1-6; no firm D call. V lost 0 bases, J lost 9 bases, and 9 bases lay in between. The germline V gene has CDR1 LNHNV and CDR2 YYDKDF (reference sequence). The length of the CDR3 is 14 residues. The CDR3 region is CATSRDPGGSPLHF. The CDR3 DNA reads TGTGCCACCAGCAGAGATCCTGGTGGTTCACCCCTCCACTTT.

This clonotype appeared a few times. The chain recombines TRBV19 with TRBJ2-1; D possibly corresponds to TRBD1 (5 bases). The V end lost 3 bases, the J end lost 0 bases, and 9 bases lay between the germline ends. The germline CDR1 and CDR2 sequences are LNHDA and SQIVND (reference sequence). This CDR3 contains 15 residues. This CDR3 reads CASSILDSSYNEQFF. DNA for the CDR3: TGTGCCAGTAGTATCCTTGACAGCTCCTACAATGAGCAGTTCTTC.

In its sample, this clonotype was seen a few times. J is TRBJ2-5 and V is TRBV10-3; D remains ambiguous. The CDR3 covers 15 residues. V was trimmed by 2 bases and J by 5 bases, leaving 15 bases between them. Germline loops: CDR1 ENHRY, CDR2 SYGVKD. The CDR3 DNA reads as TGTGCCATCAGTGAGCCGGGCCCTACCGGGGAGACCCAGTACTTC. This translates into CAISEPGPTGETQYF.

The CDR3 bases are TGTGCCAGCAGCCATGGGACTAGCGGGAGGAATGTCAAAGAGACCCAGTACTTC. As protein: CASSHGTSGRNVKETQYF. V is TRBV9 and J is TRBJ2-5, with TRBD2 matching 15 bases. There are 18 residues in the CDR3. Germline CDR1 reads SGDLS; CDR2 reads YYNGEE. Trimming removed 4 bases from V and 3 bases from J; junction bases left unmatched: 10.

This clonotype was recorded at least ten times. CDR3 loop: CASSLGQGPYEQYF. CDR3 DNA sequence: TGTGCCAGCAGTTTGGGGCAGGGTCCCTACGAGCAGTACTTC. The chain joins TRBV3-1 to TRBJ2-7; TRBD1 might be the D (5 bases). CDR1 is LGHDT, CDR2 YNNKEL, per germline (reference sequence). CDR3 length: 14 amino acids. V was cut by 6 bases and J by 2 bases, with 14 bases left in between.

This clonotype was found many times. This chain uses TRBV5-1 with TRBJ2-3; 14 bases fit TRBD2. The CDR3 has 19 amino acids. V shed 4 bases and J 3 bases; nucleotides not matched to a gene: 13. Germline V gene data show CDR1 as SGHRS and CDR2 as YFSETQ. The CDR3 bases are TGCGCCAGCAGCGGCGGACTAGCGGGAGGAATGGCGGGGACAGATACGCAGTATTTT. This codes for CASSGGLAGGMAGTDTQYF.

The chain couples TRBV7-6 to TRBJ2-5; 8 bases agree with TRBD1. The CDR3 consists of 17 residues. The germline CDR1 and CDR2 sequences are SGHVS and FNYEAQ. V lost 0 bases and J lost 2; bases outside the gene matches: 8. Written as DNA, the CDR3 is TGTGCCAGCAGCTTAGCGCGGCAGGGGGCTCGTCAAGAGACCCAGTACTTC. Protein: CASSLARQGARQETQYF.

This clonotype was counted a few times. CDR3 coding DNA: TGCAGCGTTGAACCTCCCACCTACAATGAGCAGTTCTTC. Translation gives CSVEPPTYNEQFF. V is TRBV29-1 and J is TRBJ2-1; D not resolved. The CDR3 is made up of 13 amino acids. V was cut by 2 bases and J by 2 bases, with 7 bases left in between. The germline CDR1 and CDR2 sequences are SQVTM and ANQGSEA.

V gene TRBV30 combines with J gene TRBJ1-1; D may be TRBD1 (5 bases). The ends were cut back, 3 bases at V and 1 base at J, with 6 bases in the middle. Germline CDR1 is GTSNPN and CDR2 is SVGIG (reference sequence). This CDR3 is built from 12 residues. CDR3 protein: CAWRTANTEAFF. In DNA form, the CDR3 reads TGTGCCTGGAGGACAGCGAACACTGAAGCTTTCTTT.

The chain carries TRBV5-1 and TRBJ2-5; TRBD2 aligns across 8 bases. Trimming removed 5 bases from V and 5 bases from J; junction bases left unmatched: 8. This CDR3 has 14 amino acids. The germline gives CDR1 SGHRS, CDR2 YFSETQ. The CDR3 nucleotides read TGCGCCAGCAGATCCGGACTAGCTCTGGAGACCCAGTACTTC. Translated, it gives CASRSGLALETQYF.

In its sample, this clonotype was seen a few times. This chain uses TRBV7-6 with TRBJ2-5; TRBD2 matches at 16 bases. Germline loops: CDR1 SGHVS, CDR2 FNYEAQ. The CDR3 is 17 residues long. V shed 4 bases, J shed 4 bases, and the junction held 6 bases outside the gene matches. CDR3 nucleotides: TGTGCCAGCAGCTACGGGACTAGCGGGAGGGCCGGAGAGACCCAGTACTTC. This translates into CASSYGTSGRAGETQYF.

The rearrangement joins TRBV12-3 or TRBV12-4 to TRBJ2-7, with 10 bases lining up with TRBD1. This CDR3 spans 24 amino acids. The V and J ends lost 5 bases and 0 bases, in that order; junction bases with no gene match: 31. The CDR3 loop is CASSRHARGLTGQGINLSSYEQYF. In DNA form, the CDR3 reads TGTGCCAGCAGTCGACACGCCAGAGGGTTAACGGGACAGGGGATTAACTTGAGCTCCTACGAGCAGTACTTC.

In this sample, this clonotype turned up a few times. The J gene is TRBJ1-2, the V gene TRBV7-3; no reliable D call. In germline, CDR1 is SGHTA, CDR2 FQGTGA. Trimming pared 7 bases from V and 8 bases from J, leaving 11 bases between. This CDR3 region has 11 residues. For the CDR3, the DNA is TGTGCCAGCACCCCCCCCGTGGGCTACACCTTC. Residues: CASTPPVGYTF.

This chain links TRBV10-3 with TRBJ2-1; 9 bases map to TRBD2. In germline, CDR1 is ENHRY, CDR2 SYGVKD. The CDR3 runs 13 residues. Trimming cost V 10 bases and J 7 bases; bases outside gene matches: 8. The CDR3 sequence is CATAGGPGNEQFF. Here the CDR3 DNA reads TGTGCCACTGCGGGAGGGCCTGGGAATGAGCAGTTCTTC.

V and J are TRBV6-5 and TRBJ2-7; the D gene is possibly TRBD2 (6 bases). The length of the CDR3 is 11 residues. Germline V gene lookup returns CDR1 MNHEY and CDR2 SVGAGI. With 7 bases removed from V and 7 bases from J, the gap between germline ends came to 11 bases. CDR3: CASTRGLEQYF. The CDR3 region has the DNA TGTGCCAGCACCCGGGGGTTAGAGCAGTACTTC.

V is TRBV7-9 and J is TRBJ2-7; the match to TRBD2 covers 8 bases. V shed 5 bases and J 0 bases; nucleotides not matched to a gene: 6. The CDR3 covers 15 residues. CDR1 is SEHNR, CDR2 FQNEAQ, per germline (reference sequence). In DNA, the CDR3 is TGTGCCAGCAGCAAGCGGGAGTGGAGCTCCTACGAGCAGTACTTC. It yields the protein CASSKREWSSYEQYF.

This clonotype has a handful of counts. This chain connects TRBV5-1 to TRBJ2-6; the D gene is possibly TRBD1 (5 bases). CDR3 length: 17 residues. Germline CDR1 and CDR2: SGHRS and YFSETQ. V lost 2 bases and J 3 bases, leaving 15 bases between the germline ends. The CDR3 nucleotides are TGCGCCAGCAGCTTAAGTGGGGCTCAGTTTGGGGCCAACGTCCTGACTTTC. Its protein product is CASSLSGAQFGANVLTF. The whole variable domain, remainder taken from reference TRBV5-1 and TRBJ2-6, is KAGVTQTPRYLIKTRGQQVTLSCSPISGHRSVSWYQQTPGQGLQFLFEYFSETQRNKGNFPGRFSGRQFSNSRSEMNVSTLELGDSALYLCASSLSGAQFGANVLTFGAGSRLTVL.

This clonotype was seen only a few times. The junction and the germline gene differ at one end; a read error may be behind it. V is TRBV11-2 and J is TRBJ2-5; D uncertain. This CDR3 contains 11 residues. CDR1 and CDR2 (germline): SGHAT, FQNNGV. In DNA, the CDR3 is TGTGCCAGCAGCTTAGGGATCGTTAGAGACTTC. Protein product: CASSLGIVRDF.

This CDR3 is CASGPGQGAHEQYF. CDR3 coding DNA: TGTGCCAGCGGACCGGGACAGGGGGCCCACGAGCAGTACTTC. This rearrangement joins TRBV12-3 or TRBV12-4 to TRBJ2-7; 12 bases are a match to TRBD1. Trimming took 8 bases from V and 5 from J; bases not matched to a gene: 7. The CDR3 length is 14 residues.